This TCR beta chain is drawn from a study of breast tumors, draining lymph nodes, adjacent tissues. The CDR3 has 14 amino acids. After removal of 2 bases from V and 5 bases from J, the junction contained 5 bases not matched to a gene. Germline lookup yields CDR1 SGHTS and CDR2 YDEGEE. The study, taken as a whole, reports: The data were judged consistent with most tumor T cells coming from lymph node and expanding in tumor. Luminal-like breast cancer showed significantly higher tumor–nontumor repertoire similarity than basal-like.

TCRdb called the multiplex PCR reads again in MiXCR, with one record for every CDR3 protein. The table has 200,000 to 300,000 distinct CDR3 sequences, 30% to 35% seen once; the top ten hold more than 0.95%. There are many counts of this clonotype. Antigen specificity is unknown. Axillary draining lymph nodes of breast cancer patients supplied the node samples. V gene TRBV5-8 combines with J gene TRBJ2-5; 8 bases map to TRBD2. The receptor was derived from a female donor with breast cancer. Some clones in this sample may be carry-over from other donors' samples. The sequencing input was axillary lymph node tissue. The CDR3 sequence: CASSFRTSWETQYF. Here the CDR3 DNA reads TGTGCCAGCAGCTTCCGGACTAGCTGGGAGACCCAGTACTTC.